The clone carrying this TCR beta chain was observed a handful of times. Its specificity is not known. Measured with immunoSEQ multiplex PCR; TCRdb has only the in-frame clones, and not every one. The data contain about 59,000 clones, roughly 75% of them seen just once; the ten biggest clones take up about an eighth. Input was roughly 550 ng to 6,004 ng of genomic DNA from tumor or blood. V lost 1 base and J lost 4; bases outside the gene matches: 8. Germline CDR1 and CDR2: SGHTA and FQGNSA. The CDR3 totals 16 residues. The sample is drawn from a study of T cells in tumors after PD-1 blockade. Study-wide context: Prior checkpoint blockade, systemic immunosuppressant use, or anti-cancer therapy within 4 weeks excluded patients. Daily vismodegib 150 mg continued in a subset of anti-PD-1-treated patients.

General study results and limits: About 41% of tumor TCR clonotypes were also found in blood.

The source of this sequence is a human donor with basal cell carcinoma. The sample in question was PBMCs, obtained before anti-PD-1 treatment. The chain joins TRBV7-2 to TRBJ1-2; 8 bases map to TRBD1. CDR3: CASSLGGQGAGYGYTF. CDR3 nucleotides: TGTGCCAGCAGCTTAGGGGGGCAGGGGGCGGGCTATGGCTACACCTTC.